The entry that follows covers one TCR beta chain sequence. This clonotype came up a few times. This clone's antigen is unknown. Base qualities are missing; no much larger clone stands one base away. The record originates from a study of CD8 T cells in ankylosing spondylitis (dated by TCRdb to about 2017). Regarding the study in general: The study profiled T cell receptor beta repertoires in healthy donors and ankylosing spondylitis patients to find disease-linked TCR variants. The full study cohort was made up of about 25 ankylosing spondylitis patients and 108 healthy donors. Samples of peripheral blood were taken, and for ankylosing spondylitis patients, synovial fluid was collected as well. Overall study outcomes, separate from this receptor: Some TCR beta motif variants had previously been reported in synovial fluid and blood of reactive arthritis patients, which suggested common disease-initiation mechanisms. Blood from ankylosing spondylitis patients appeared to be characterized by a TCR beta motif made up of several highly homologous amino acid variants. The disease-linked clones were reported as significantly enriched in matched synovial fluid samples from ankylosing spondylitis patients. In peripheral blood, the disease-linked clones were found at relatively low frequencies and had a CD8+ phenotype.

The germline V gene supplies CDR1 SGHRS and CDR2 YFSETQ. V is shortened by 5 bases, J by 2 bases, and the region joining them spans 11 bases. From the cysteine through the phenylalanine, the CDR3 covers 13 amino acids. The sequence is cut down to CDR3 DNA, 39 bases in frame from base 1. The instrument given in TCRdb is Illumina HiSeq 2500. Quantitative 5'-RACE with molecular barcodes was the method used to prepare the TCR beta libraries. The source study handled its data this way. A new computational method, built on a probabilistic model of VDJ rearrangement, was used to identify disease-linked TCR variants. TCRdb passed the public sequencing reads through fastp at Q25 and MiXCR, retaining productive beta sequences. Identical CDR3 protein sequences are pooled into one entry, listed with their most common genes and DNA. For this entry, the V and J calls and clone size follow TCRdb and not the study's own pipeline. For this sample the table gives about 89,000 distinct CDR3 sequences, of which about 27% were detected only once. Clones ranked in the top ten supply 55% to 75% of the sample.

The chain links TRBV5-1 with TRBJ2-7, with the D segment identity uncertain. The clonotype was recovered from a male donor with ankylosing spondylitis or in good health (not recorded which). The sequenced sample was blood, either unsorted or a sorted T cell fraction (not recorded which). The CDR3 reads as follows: CASRENAAYEQYF. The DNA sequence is TGCGCCAGCAGAGAGAACGCCGCCTACGAGCAGTACTTC.